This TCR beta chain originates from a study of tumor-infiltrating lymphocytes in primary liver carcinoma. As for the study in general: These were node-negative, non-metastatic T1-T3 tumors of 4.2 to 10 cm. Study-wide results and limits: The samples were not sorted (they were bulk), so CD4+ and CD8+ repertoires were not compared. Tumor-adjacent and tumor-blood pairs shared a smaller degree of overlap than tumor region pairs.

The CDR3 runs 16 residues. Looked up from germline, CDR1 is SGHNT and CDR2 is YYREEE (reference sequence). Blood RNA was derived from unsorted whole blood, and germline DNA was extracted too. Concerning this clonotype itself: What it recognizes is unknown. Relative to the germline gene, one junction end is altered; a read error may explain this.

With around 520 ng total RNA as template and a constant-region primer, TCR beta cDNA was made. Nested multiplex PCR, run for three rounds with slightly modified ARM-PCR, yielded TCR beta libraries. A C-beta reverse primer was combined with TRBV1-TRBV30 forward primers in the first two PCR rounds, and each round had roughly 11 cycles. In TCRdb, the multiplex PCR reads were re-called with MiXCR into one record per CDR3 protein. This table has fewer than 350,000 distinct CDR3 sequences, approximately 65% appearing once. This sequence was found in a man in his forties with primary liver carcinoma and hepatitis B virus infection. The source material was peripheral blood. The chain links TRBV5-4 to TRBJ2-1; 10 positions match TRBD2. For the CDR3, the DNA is TGTGCCAGCAGCTCGGGACTAGCGCGTTCCTACAAAGAGCAGTTCTTC. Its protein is CASSSGLARSYKEQFF.